The rows below give T cell receptor beta chains drawn from one sample of a study of cytotoxic CD8 clonotypes in ibrutinib-treated CLL. The assay was immunoSEQ multiplex PCR, and TCRdb's table has in-frame clones only and misses some. The sample lists some 93,000 clones; almost 80% were seen once. The sample was PBMCs, taken after 12 months of ibrutinib treatment. These receptor sequences come from a human donor with chronic lymphocytic leukemia. Each CDR3 is given with its conserved first and last residue. A D gene is named only where the DNA matches it firmly. A clone size is listed for some rows: how often the clone was seen (once, few, many), or a class if it is expanded.

V	size	J	D	DNA	CDR3
TRBV6-1	NA	TRBJ2-1	TRBD2	TGTGCCAGCAGTGTGACTAGCGGGGGCCCCCGTGAGCAGTTCTTC	CASSVTSGGPREQFF
TRBV4-2	NA	TRBJ2-4	TRBD2	TGTGCCAGCAGCCAAGAAGTTGTAGCGGGGGGGGACATTCAGTACTTC	CASSQEVVAGGDIQYF
TRBV6-6	NA	TRBJ1-5	NA	TGTGCCAGCAGTTACTCGGCCGGACAGCGCAATCAGCCCCAGCATTTT	CASSYSAGQRNQPQHF
TRBV14	few	TRBJ2-7	TRBD1	TGTGCCAGCAGCCAACCGGGGACAGCCTCCTACGAGCAGTACTTC	CASSQPGTASYEQYF
TRBV10-3	NA	TRBJ2-3	TRBD2	TGTGCCATCAGTGAGGGTCTCGCGGGGGAAACAGATACGCAGTATTTT	CAISEGLAGETDTQYF
TRBV19	NA	TRBJ2-1	TRBD1	TGTGCCAGTAGTATTAAGACAGGGGGCAATGAGCAGTTCTTC	CASSIKTGGNEQFF
TRBV18	few	TRBJ1-2	NA	TGTGCCACCGCGCAGGACGCAAACTATGGCTACACCTTC	CATAQDANYGYTF
TRBV28	NA	TRBJ1-1	NA	TGTGCCAGCAAAGGTCCGAACACTGAAGCTTTCTTT	CASKGPNTEAFF
TRBV28	NA	TRBJ1-5	NA	TGTGCCAGCACTAGCAATCAGCCCCAGCATTTT	CASTSNQPQHF
TRBV7-6	NA	TRBJ2-7	NA	TGTGCCAGCAGCCCCCCCCCATTGGCGAGCTACGAGCAGTACTTC	CASSPPPLASYEQYF
TRBV11-2	once	TRBJ1-1	NA	TGTGCCAGCAGCTTTCTCGAGAACACTGAAGCTTTCTTT	CASSFLENTEAFF
TRBV6-5	NA	TRBJ2-1	TRBD2	TGTGCCAGCAGGACAGGGCGACTAGCGGGGAATGAGCAGTTCTTC	CASRTGRLAGNEQFF
TRBV15	NA	TRBJ1-5	TRBD1	TGTGCCACCAGCAGCTCACAGGGGCCACCTAATCAGCCCCAGCATTTT	CATSSSQGPPNQPQHF
TRBV5-6	many	TRBJ1-6	NA	TGTGCCAGCAGCTTGGCCTCCTACCGGAATTCACCCCTCCACTTT	CASSLASYRNSPLHF